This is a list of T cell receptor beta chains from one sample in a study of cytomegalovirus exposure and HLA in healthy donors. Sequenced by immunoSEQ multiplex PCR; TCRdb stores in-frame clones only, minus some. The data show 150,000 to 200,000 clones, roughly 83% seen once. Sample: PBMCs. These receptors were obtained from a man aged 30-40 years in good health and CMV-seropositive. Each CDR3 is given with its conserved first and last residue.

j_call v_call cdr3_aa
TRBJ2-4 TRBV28 CASSPQDLAKNIQYF
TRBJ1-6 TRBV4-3 CASGHRDRDSPLHF
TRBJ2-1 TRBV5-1 CASSLAPFNEQFF
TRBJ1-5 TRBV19 CASSTNQGDQPQHF
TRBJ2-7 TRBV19 CASSIGGGYEQYF
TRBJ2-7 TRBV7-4 CASSLGVRDRVTYEQYF
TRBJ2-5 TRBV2 CASPSDRAETQYF
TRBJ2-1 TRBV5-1 CASSLRLAGGDEQFF
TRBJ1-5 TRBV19 CASSIKRGHNQPQHF
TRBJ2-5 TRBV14 CASSQFTGRGTQYF
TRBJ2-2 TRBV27 CASSSRRTSGSPTGELFF
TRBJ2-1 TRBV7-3 CASSSGPRRGLDNEQFF
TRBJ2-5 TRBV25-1 CASSEYGGTRETQYF
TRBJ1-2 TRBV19 CASSPVMTGDFHYGYTF
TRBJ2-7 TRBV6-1 CASSEEGTGSYEQYF
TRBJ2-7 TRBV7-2 CASSLGTSGRRREQYF
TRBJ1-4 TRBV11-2 CASSSRGEKLFF
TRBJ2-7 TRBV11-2 CASSLRGLGQGVYEQYF